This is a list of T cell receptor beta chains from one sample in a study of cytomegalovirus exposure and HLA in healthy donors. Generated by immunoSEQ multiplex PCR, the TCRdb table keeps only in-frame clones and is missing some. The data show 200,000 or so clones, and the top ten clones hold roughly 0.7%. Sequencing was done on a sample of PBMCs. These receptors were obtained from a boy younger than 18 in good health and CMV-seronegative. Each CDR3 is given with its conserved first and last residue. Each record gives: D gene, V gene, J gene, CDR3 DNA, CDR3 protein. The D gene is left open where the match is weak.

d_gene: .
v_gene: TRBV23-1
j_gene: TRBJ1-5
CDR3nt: TGCGCCAGCAGTCAGATGGCTAATCAGCCCCAGCATTTT
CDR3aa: CASSQMANQPQHF

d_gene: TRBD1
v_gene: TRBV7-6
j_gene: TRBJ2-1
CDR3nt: TGTGCCAGCAGCTTAAACGGAAGACGGGACAGGGTTCATGAGCAGTTCTTC
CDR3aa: CASSLNGRRDRVHEQFF

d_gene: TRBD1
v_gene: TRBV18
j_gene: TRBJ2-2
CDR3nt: TGTGCCAGCTCACCCGGGACAGGGCGGTCCGGGGAGCTGTTTTTT
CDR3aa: CASSPGTGRSGELFF

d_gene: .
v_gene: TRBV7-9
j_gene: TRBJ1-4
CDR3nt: TGTGCCAGCAGCTTATTTAGCCAGGGCCTTGCAACTAATGAAAAACTGTTTTTT
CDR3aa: CASSLFSQGLATNEKLFF

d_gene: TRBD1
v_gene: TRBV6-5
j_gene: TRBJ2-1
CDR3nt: TGTGCCAGCAAACCGGGACAGGGGGCCGATGAGCAGTTCTTC
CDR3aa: CASKPGQGADEQFF

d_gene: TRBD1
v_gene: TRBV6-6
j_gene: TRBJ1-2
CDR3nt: TGTGCCAGCAGTTACTCCCTGACAGGGGGCGACTATGGCTACACCTTC
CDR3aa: CASSYSLTGGDYGYTF

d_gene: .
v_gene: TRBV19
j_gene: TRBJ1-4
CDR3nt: TGTGCCAGTAGTCCGAGCGGCCGAGGAAAACTGTTTTTT
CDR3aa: CASSPSGRGKLFF

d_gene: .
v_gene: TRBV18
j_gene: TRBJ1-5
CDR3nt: TGTGCCAGCTCACCAGCGGCAGGGGAAAATCAGCCCCAGCATTTT
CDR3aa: CASSPAAGENQPQHF

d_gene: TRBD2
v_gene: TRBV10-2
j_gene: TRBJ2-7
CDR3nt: TGCGCCAGCGGGGATAGCGGGGGGGTCGAGCAGTACTTC
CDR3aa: CASGDSGGVEQYF

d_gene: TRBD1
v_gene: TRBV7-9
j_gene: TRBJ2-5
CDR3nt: TGTGCCAGCAGGGGGACAGGGGGAGGAGAGACCCAGTACTTC
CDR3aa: CASRGTGGGETQYF

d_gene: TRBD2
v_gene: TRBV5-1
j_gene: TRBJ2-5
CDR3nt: TGCGCCAGCAGCTTGGCAATAGGACTAGCGAACCAAGAGACCCAGTACTTC
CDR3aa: CASSLAIGLANQETQYF

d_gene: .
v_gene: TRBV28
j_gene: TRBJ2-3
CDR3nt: TGTGCCAGCAGTTTAAGGGGTGGGGGCACAGATACGCAGTATTTT
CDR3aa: CASSLRGGGTDTQYF

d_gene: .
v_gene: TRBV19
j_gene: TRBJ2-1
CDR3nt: TGTGCCACCGACCCCGGGACTGCCCGCCATGAGCAGTTCTTC
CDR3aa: CATDPGTARHEQFF

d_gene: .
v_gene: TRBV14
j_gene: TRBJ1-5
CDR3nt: TGTGCCAGCAGCCAAGTATACGGACAGCTCTACTATCAGCCCCAGCATTTT
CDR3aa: CASSQVYGQLYYQPQHF

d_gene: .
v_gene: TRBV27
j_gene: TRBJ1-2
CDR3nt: TGTGCCAGCAGTTTACGGGGGGCTTACTATGGCTACACCTTC
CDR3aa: CASSLRGAYYGYTF

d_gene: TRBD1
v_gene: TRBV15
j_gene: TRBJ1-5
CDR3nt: TGTGCCACCCAGGACAGGTATAGCAATCAGCCCCAGCATTTT
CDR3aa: CATQDRYSNQPQHF

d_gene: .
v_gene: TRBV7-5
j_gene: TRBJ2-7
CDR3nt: TGTGTCAGAAGCTTATGGGACAGGGATAGCTCCTACGAGCAGTACTTC
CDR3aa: CVRSLWDRDSSYEQYF

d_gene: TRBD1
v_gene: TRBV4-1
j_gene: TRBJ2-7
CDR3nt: TGCGCCAGCAGTTACTCCTTGGGACAGCCTTACGAGCAGTACTTC
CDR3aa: CASSYSLGQPYEQYF

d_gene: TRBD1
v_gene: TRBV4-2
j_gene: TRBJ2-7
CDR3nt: TGTGCCAGCAGCCAAGTAGGGACAGGGAACGAGCAGTACTTC
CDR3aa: CASSQVGTGNEQYF

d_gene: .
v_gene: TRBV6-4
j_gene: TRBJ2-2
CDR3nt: TGTGCCAGCAGTGACGGCAGGGACACCGGGGAGCTGTTTTTT
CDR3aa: CASSDGRDTGELFF

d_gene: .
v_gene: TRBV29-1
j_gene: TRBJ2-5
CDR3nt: TGCAGCGCAAGAACCGGACTCCAGTACCAAGAGACCCAGTACTTC
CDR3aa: CSARTGLQYQETQYF

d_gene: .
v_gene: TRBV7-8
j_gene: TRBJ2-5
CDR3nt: TGTGCCAGCAGCTCGCAGACATCAGGTTTACAAGAGACCCAGTACTTC
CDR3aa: CASSSQTSGLQETQYF

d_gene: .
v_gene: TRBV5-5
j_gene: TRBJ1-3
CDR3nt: TGTGCCAGCAGCTTGGTAGGGGGTGGAAACACCATATATTTT
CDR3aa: CASSLVGGGNTIYF

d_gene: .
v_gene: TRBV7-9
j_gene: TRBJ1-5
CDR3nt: TGTGCCAGCAGCTTAGCCGGCCAGGATCAGCCCCAGCATTTT
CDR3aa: CASSLAGQDQPQHF

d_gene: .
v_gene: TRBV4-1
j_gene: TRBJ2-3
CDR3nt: TGCGCCAGCAGCCCGGGGGGCCCAGATACGCAGTATTTT
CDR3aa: CASSPGGPDTQYF

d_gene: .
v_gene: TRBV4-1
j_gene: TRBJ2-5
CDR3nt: TGCGCCAGCAGCCAAGTCTACAGCGGACAAGAGACCCAGTACTTC
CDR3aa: CASSQVYSGQETQYF

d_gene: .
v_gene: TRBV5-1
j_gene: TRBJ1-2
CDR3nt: TGCGCCAGCAGCTTGTCGGAGGGCTTAGGCTACACCTTC
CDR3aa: CASSLSEGLGYTF

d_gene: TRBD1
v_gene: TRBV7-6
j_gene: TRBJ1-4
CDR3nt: TGTGCCAGCAGCAATTCCGGGACAGGGGGGGGCGAAAAACTGTTTTTT
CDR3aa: CASSNSGTGGGEKLFF

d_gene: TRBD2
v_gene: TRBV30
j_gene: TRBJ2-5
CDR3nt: TGTGCCTGGAGTGGCCTGCGGGGGGGCCGTGAGACCCAGTACTTC
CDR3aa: CAWSGLRGGRETQYF

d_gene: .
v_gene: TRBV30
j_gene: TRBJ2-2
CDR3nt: TGTGCCTGGAGTGGGCCTCCGGGCACCGGGGAGCTGTTTTTT
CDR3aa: CAWSGPPGTGELFF

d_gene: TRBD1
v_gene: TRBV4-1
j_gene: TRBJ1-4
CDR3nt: TGCGCCAGCAGCCGTACCGGTGTGACAGGGGTCGAAAAACTGTTTTTT
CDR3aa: CASSRTGVTGVEKLFF

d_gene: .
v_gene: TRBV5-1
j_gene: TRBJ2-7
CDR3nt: TGCGCCAGCAGTTGGTCCGGGGGGCACTCCTACGAGCAGTACTTC
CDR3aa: CASSWSGGHSYEQYF